Sequencing of this TCR beta chain was carried out in a study of blood T cell repertoires in COVID-19 (dated by TCRdb to 2020 to 2021). For the wider study: The collaborator samples originated in the United States, Italy and Spain and spanned the acute and convalescent phases of COVID-19. The prospective study material was composed of cDNA or gDNA derived from T cells, B-cell-depleted T cells, or PBMCs. The dataset comprised deeply sampled blood TCRbeta repertoires from subjects exposed to, actively infected with, or recovered from COVID-19. A freely available public database, intended as a resource for researchers studying the immune response to SARS-CoV-2, is where the repertoires were released. Samples came from the ongoing ImmuneRACE study (first 160 participants) plus 1,254 subjects from 6 global collaborators. Sample metadata almost always included a de-identified subject ID, COVID-19 status, age in years and sex. Where HLA class I and class II types were available, the types were taken from metadata supplied by the sample provider, not from assay-based typing.

Here is what the overall study found, with its caveats: How much clinical and demographic metadata was included differed by source and by participant, and the metadata was provided uncurated.

With regard to this clone: Its antigen remains undetermined. No base quality values were provided; no much bigger clone lies one nucleotide off.

Including the terminal cysteine and phenylalanine, the CDR3 comprises 12 residues. The DNA shown is the 36-base CDR3, in frame from base 1. Relative to germline, V is 9 bases shorter and J is 0 bases shorter, with 8 bases between their ends. According to the germline V gene (reference sequence), CDR1 reads MNHNY and CDR2 reads SVGAGI. The collaborating institutions used their own protocols to collect whole blood in K2EDTA tubes. For TCRbeta analysis, collaborators shipped samples in one of three forms: frozen whole blood, isolated PBMCs, or DNA extracted from either of those sample types. The immunoSEQ Assay, a bias-controlled multiplex PCR, was used to amplify TCRbeta CDR3 regions from genomic DNA. On the study's bioinformatics: The number of nucleated cells in each sample was estimated from the amplification of reference gene primers within the assay. Sequence reads were collapsed and filtered to measure the absolute abundance of every unique TCRbeta CDR3 rearrangement. For each sample, productive Simpson clonality was calculated as the square root of Simpson's diversity index across productive rearrangements. TCRdb's version of the immuneACCESS table is confined to in-frame rearrangements and falls short of the full clone set. An unresolved V gene accounts for under half of the shortfall where checked; the remainder is of unknown origin. V, J and clone size were drawn from that table, and D and trimming were deduced from the DNA. In this sample the table shows 25,000 to 30,000 clones, approximately 90% of which occur a single time. In total, the top ten clones hold 2.8% of the sample.

The chain links TRBV6-6 with TRBJ1-1, with the D gene too uncertain to name. This TCR derives from a human donor in a cohort sampled during active COVID-19. Sample: peripheral blood. The CDR3 region reads CASSRVNTEAFF. The nucleotide sequence reads as follows: TGTGCCAGTTCCCGGGTGAACACTGAAGCTTTCTTT.